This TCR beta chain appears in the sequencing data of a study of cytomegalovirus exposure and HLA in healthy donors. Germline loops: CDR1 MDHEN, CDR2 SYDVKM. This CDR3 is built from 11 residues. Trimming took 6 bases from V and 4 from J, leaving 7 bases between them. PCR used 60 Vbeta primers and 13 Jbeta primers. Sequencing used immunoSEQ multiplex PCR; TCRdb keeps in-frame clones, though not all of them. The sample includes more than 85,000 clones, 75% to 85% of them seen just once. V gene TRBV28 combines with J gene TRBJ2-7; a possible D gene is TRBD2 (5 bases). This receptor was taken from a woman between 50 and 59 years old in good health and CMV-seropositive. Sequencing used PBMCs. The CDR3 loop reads CASRQRYEQYF. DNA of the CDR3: TGTGCCAGCAGACAGCGGTACGAGCAGTACTTC.